This T cell receptor (beta chain) came from a study of shared clonotypes between healthy human individuals. Study at large: Three CD4 naive, three CD4 memory, two CD8 naive and one CD8 memory plate were used per donor.

Per the original data handling: Junction-only immunoSEQ sequences carried no quality scores, so filtering differed. Profiled with immunoSEQ multiplex PCR; TCRdb holds only in-frame clones, not every one. D and trimming come from the DNA, and the V and J calls and clone size come from that table. The table lists over a million clones, roughly 96% of them singletons. The CDR3 has 12 amino acids. Study-wide results and limits: Rarefaction indicated that sorted-subset sequencing remained incomplete although depth was large.

Turning to this clone: Its antigen is not known.

The rearrangement joins TRBV21-1 to TRBJ1-5; the table's D call TRBD1 went unverified against the DNA. TRBV21-1 is a pseudogene. This TCR was sampled from a man aged 25-45 years in good health. Sequencing input: naive CD4+ T cells sorted from blood. Subset in this sample: CD45RA+ positively selected. This CDR3 is CASTRQNQPQHF. CDR3 DNA: TGTGCCAGCACTAGACAGAATCAGCCCCAGCATTTT.